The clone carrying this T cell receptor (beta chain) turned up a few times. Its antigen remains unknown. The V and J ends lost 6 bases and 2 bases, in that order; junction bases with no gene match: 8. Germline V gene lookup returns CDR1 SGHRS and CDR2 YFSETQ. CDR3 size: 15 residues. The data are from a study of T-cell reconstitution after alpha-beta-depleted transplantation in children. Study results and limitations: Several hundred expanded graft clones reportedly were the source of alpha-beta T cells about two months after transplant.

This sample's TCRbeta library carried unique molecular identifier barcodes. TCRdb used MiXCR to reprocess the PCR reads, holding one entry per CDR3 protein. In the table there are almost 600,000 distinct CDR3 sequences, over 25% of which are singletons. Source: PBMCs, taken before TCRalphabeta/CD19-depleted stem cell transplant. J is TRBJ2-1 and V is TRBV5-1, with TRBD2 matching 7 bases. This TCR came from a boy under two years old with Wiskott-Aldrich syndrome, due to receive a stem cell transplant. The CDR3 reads CASTTAGNTYNEQFF. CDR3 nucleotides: TGCGCCAGCACCACAGCGGGAAATACCTACAATGAGCAGTTCTTC.